The 11 T cell receptor beta chains reported below all come from one sample, sequenced in a study of blood T cell repertoires in COVID-19. Profiled with immunoSEQ multiplex PCR; TCRdb holds only in-frame clones, not every one. The table records fewer than 50,000 clones, roughly 73% of them present only once. Sample: peripheral blood. Receptors were obtained from an elderly man with acute or convalescent COVID-19.

This clone was seen a handful of times. The V and J genes are TRBV28 and TRBJ1-5, with a possible D match to TRBD1 (6 bases). The CDR3 sequence is 14 residues long. The germline gives CDR1 MDHEN, CDR2 SYDVKM. V lost 6 bases and J 2 bases, leaving 11 bases between the germline ends. CDR3 region: CASRLDRGNQPQHF. CDR3 sequence (DNA): TGTGCCAGCAGACTGGACAGAGGCAATCAGCCCCAGCATTTT.

The J gene is TRBJ2-1, the V gene TRBV4-3, with D unresolved. The V end was cut by 0 bases, the J end by 0 bases, with 18 bases between. The CDR3 length is 19 residues. Looked up from germline, CDR1 is LGHNA and CDR2 is YSLEER. Here the CDR3 reads CASSQDTYLDSSSYNEQFF. DNA for the CDR3: TGCGCCAGCAGCCAAGACACTTACCTTGACTCGAGCTCCTACAATGAGCAGTTCTTC.

This clone occurred once. V gene TRBV27 combines with J gene TRBJ1-6; weak D call: TRBD1 (6 bases). In germline, CDR1 is MNHEY, CDR2 SMNVEV (reference sequence). With 6 bases removed from V and 9 bases from J, the gap between germline ends came to 15 bases. There are 14 residues in the CDR3. The CDR3 region is CASSLRQGSSPLHF. The CDR3 DNA reads as TGTGCCAGCAGCCTACGGCAGGGGAGTTCACCCCTCCACTTT.

This clone was recorded a few times. The CDR3 spells CASTGQGYSGYGYTF. CDR3 nucleotides: TGTGCCAGCACGGGACAGGGTTATTCAGGGTATGGCTACACCTTC. This chain joins TRBV2 and TRBJ1-2; 9 positions agree with TRBD1. The CDR3 extends over 15 amino acids. Germline loops: CDR1 SNHLY, CDR2 FYNNEI. Losses at the gene ends were 7 bases for V and 5 bases for J; bases not matched to a gene: 11.

The count of this clone is one. This rearrangement joins TRBV18 to TRBJ2-1; 9 bases are a match to TRBD2. CDR3 length equals 15 residues. Trimming at V came to 2 bases and at J to 8 bases, leaving 7 bases not matched to a gene. In germline, CDR1 is KGHSH, CDR2 LQKENI. The CDR3 reads CASSPTAGGPYEQFF. The DNA for the CDR3 is TGTGCCAGCTCACCAACGGCGGGAGGGCCCTATGAGCAGTTCTTC.

V gene TRBV7-9 combines with J gene TRBJ1-1, with TRBD1 matching 10 bases. Germline V gene sequence: CDR1 SEHNR, CDR2 FQNEAQ (reference sequence). This CDR3 region has 17 residues. With V trimmed by 5 bases and J by 5 bases, 14 bases remained unmatched. CDR3 sequence: CASSPLAGTGVGTEAFF. The DNA for the CDR3 is TGTGCCAGCAGCCCCCTTGCTGGGACAGGGGTAGGGACTGAAGCTTTCTTT.

This clone has at least ten counts. The same CDR3 is also encoded by other DNA sequences in this sample. The rearrangement links TRBV24-1 to TRBJ2-7; 7 bases agree with TRBD1. Germline assignment: CDR1 KGHDR and CDR2 SFDVKD. The CDR3 extends over 15 amino acids. Trimming took 3 bases from V and 2 from J; bases not matched to a gene: 6. The CDR3 loop reads CATSDPRDRTYEQYF. As DNA, the CDR3 is TGTGCCACCAGTGATCCCAGGGACAGAACCTACGAGCAGTACTTC.

This rearrangement joins TRBV4-2 to TRBJ2-7; 13 nucleotides agree with TRBD2. Germline V gives CDR1 LGHNA, CDR2 YNFKEQ. After removal of 3 bases from V and 3 bases from J, the junction contained 5 bases not matched to a gene. CDR3 length: 16 amino acids. The CDR3 sequence: CASSQVGTSGIYEQYF. In DNA form, the CDR3 reads TGTGCCAGCAGCCAGGTTGGGACTAGCGGGATCTACGAGCAGTACTTC.

This chain joins TRBV5-4 and TRBJ2-1, with 8 positions matching TRBD1. The germline CDR1 and CDR2 sequences are SGHNT and YYREEE (reference sequence). Trimming at V came to 10 bases and at J to 7 bases, leaving 13 bases not matched to a gene. The CDR3 runs 14 residues. This CDR3 reads CAYRTGLVWNEQFF. CDR3 nucleotides: TGTGCCTACCGGACAGGGTTGGTTTGGAATGAGCAGTTCTTC.

The V call is TRBV15, the J call TRBJ2-4; 9 bases are a match to TRBD1. There are 16 residues in the CDR3. With V trimmed by 5 bases and J by 0 bases, 5 bases remained unmatched. CDR1 is LNHNV and CDR2 is YYDKDF in the germline V gene (reference sequence). This CDR3 is CATSEQGALAKNIQYF. The DNA of the CDR3 is TGTGCCACCAGCGAACAGGGGGCTCTAGCCAAAAACATTCAGTACTTC.

The chain links TRBV6-6 to TRBJ2-2, with 13 bases identical to TRBD2. Trimming took 6 bases from V and 5 from J; bases not matched to a gene: 3. CDR3 length: 15 residues. Germline lookup yields CDR1 MNHNY and CDR2 SVGAGI (reference sequence). CDR3 residues: CASSRLAGGTGELFF. Written as DNA, the CDR3 is TGTGCCAGCAGCCGACTAGCGGGAGGTACCGGGGAGCTGTTTTTT.